The present T cell receptor beta chain was sequenced within a study of blood T cell repertoires in COVID-19. Whole-study context: T cells, B-cell-depleted T cells, or PBMCs provided the cDNA or gDNA that served as material.

The CDR3 length is 13 residues. Germline V lookup: CDR1 SGHTA, CDR2 FQGTGA. V lost 4 bases, J lost 3 bases, and 9 bases lay in between. Authors' processing steps: By means of reference gene primer amplification, nucleated cell counts were estimated. Profiled with immunoSEQ multiplex PCR; TCRdb holds only in-frame clones, not every one. From that table come the V and J calls and clone size; the DNA was used to work out D and trimming. Here the sample spans some 390,000 clones, more than 85% being singletons. This chain links TRBV7-3 with TRBJ2-5, with TRBD1 as a possible D gene (6 bases). This TCR came from a human donor in a cohort sampled during active COVID-19. The sequenced sample consisted of peripheral blood. For the CDR3, the DNA is TGTGCCAGCAGCTCCCGACAGGAAGAGACCCAGTACTTC. Translation gives CASSSRQEETQYF.